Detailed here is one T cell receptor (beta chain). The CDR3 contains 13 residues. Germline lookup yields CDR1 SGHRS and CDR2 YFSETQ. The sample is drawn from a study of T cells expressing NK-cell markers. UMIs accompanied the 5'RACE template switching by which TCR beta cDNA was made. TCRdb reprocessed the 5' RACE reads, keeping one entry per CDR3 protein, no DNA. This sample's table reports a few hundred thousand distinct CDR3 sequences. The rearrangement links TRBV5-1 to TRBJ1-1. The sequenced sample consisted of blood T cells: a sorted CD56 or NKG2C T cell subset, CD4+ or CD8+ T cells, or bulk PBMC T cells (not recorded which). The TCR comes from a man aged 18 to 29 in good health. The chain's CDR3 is CASSPRTLGEAFF.